A selection of T cell receptor beta chains follows, all from one sample in a study of T cells after yellow fever vaccination. TCRdb re-called the 5' RACE reads through MiXCR, storing one row per CDR3 protein. The data contain some 350,000 distinct CDR3 sequences, approximately 4.2% of them seen just once; the ten biggest clones take up 20% to 25%. The sequences come from PBMCs, collected 5 days after the yellow fever booster vaccination. These receptors all stem from a man aged 18 to 35 who received the YFV17D yellow fever vaccine. CDR3s include the opening cysteine and the closing phenylalanine or tryptophan. The order of the fields is CDR3 DNA, CDR3 protein, clone size, V gene, J gene, D gene. D genes are given only for firm matches. For some rows the clone size is stated as once, few or many, or as a class when expanded; others skip it.

CDR3 DNA: TGTGCCAGCAGTTCCAACGCAGGGCCGAGAACCCAGTACTTC
CDR3 protein: CASSSNAGPRTQYF
clone size: few
V gene: TRBV6-5
J gene: TRBJ2-5
D gene: NA

CDR3 DNA: TGTGCCAGCAGCCCCCAGCGGGGGGGCCGTGATACGCAGTATTTT
CDR3 protein: CASSPQRGGRDTQYF
clone size: medium-sized
V gene: TRBV7-8
J gene: TRBJ2-3
D gene: TRBD2

CDR3 DNA: TGCGCCAGCAGCCAAGATGCGGGGGCCATGATCGAGCAGTACTTC
CDR3 protein: CASSQDAGAMIEQYF
clone size: many
V gene: TRBV4-3
J gene: TRBJ2-7
D gene: NA

CDR3 DNA: TGCGCCAGCAGCCAAGATGGGGCTAACACCGGGGAGCTGTTTTTT
CDR3 protein: CASSQDGANTGELFF
clone size: few
V gene: TRBV4-3
J gene: TRBJ2-2
D gene: NA

CDR3 DNA: TGTGCCAGCAGTTACGCAACGAACATTCAGTACTTC
CDR3 protein: CASSYATNIQYF
clone size: NA
V gene: TRBV6-5
J gene: TRBJ2-4
D gene: NA

CDR3 DNA: TGCGCCAGCAGCCAAGAATATACTACGGGCTATGGCTACACCTTC
CDR3 protein: CASSQEYTTGYGYTF
clone size: few
V gene: TRBV4-1
J gene: TRBJ1-2
D gene: NA

CDR3 DNA: TGTGCCAGCAGTGCGTTGAACTGGAATCAGCCCCAGCATTTT
CDR3 protein: CASSALNWNQPQHF
clone size: few
V gene: TRBV2
J gene: TRBJ1-5
D gene: NA

CDR3 DNA: TGTGCTAGTGGTTTGGGGCGCTATCAGCCCCAGCATTTT
CDR3 protein: CASGLGRYQPQHF
clone size: few
V gene: TRBV12-5
J gene: TRBJ1-5
D gene: NA

CDR3 DNA: TGTGCCAGCACACGGTCGGCGGGGGCGCTCCACAATGAGCAGTTCTTC
CDR3 protein: CASTRSAGALHNEQFF
clone size: NA
V gene: TRBV6-2/TRBV6-3
J gene: TRBJ2-1
D gene: NA

CDR3 DNA: TGTGCCAGCAGGGACAGGCATAACGAGCAGTACTTC
CDR3 protein: CASRDRHNEQYF
clone size: NA
V gene: TRBV7-6
J gene: TRBJ2-7
D gene: TRBD1

CDR3 DNA: TGCGCCAGCAGCCAGACCGTGGGACCCGTTGGAACCGGGGAGCTGTTTTTT
CDR3 protein: CASSQTVGPVGTGELFF
clone size: many
V gene: TRBV4-3
J gene: TRBJ2-2
D gene: NA

CDR3 DNA: TGTGCCAGCAGCGTGGACAGTTCCTACGAGCAGTACTTC
CDR3 protein: CASSVDSSYEQYF
clone size: many
V gene: TRBV9
J gene: TRBJ2-7
D gene: NA

CDR3 DNA: TGTGCCAGCAGTTCCACAGCGGGGGCGGTTACTGAGCAGTTCTTC
CDR3 protein: CASSSTAGAVTEQFF
clone size: many
V gene: TRBV12-3/TRBV12-4
J gene: TRBJ2-1
D gene: TRBD2

CDR3 DNA: TGTGCCAGCAGCTTCCGGACACACTACACAGATACGCAGTATTTT
CDR3 protein: CASSFRTHYTDTQYF
clone size: many
V gene: TRBV11-2
J gene: TRBJ2-3
D gene: NA

CDR3 DNA: TGCAGCGTCCCCTATAGTATGAACACTGAAGCTTTCTTT
CDR3 protein: CSVPYSMNTEAFF
clone size: few
V gene: TRBV29-1
J gene: TRBJ1-1
D gene: NA

CDR3 DNA: TGTGCCATCACTGGGGACTGGGACCAAGGCCAGCCCCAGCATTTT
CDR3 protein: CAITGDWDQGQPQHF
clone size: few
V gene: TRBV10-3
J gene: TRBJ1-5
D gene: NA

CDR3 DNA: TGCAGTGCTATGGAGCGAGCGGGGGCGAACACTGAAGCTTTCTTT
CDR3 protein: CSAMERAGANTEAFF
clone size: NA
V gene: TRBV20-1
J gene: TRBJ1-1
D gene: NA

CDR3 DNA: TGTGCCAGCAGTTCCTTTGAGCTAGCGAGGAACATTCAGTACTTC
CDR3 protein: CASSSFELARNIQYF
clone size: few
V gene: TRBV27
J gene: TRBJ2-4
D gene: NA

CDR3 DNA: TGTGCCAGCGGACAGGAATTGAACACTGAAGCTTTCTTT
CDR3 protein: CASGQELNTEAFF
clone size: few
V gene: TRBV7-9
J gene: TRBJ1-1
D gene: TRBD1